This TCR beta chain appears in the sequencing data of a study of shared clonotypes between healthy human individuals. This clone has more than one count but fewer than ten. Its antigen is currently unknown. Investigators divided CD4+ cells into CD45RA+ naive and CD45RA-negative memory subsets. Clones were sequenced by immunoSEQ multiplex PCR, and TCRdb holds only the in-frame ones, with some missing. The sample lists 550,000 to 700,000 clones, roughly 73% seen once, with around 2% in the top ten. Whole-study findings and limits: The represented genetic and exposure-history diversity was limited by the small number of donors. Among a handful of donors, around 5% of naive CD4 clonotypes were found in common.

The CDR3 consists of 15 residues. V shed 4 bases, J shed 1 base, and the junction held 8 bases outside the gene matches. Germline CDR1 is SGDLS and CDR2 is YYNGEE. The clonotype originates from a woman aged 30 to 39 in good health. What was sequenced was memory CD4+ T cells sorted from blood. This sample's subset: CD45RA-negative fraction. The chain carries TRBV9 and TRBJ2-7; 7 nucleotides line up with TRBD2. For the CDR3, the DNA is TGTGCCAGCAGCCCCCGCCCTAGCGGTTCCTACGAGCAGTACTTC. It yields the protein CASSPRPSGSYEQYF.